These T cell receptor beta chains were read from a single sample in a study of T-cell reconstitution after alpha-beta-depleted transplantation in children. TCRdb fed the PCR reads into MiXCR, producing one record per CDR3 protein. The data show around 480,000 distinct CDR3 sequences, approximately 29% seen once. The material sequenced was PBMCs from the stem cell graft donor, taken from the stem cell graft. The source is a human donor who donated a stem cell graft to a child with aplastic anemia. CDR3s include the opening cysteine and the closing phenylalanine or tryptophan. A D gene is named only where the DNA matches it firmly. Size is stated for part of the rows, as once, few or many counts, or as a class when the clone is expanded.

TRBJ1-2 | - | few | TRBV29-1 | CSVSPGEGSYGYTF | TGCAGCGTTTCTCCGGGGGAAGGCTCATATGGCTACACCTTC
TRBJ2-7 | TRBD2 | few | TRBV20-1 | CSARDTTSGYEQYF | TGCAGTGCTAGAGATACGACTAGCGGGTACGAGCAGTACTTC
TRBJ2-7 | TRBD1 | few | TRBV20-1 | CSANTGTDYEQYF | TGCAGTGCTAATACCGGGACAGACTACGAGCAGTACTTC
TRBJ1-1 | - | few | TRBV18 | CASSPSGSGTEAFF | TGTGCCAGCTCACCGTCGGGATCAGGGACTGAAGCTTTCTTT
TRBJ2-1 | - | - | TRBV25-1 | CASSESYEQFF | TGTGCCAGCAGTGAATCTTATGAGCAGTTCTTC
TRBJ2-3 | TRBD2 | - | TRBV20-1 | CSAGTSANPYSGTDTQYF | TGCAGTGCTGGGACTAGCGCCAACCCATATTCTGGCACAGATACGCAGTATTTT
TRBJ1-2 | - | few | TRBV27 | CASSLYLRSGYTF | TGTGCCAGCAGTTTATACCTAAGGAGTGGCTACACCTTC
TRBJ2-7 | - | few | TRBV9 | CASSVSWRYEQYF | TGTGCCAGCAGCGTTAGTTGGCGCTACGAGCAGTACTTC
TRBJ1-2 | - | few | TRBV12-3/TRBV12-4 | CASSLISAGKGYTF | TGTGCCAGCAGTTTAATAAGCGCAGGGAAGGGCTACACCTTC
TRBJ1-2 | - | - | TRBV6-1 | CASSDFVVGYTF | TGTGCCAGCAGTGATTTTGTGGTTGGCTACACCTTC
TRBJ1-5 | - | few | TRBV12-3/TRBV12-4 | CASSSGSNQPQHF | TGTGCCAGCAGCTCGGGTAGCAATCAGCCCCAGCATTTT
TRBJ1-1 | TRBD1 | few | TRBV7-2 | CASSSRTGTEAFF | TGTGCCAGCAGCTCTCGGACAGGGACTGAAGCTTTCTTT
TRBJ2-2 | TRBD2 | - | TRBV5-1 | CASSLGDVAAGVAGELFF | TGCGCCAGCAGCTTGGGTGATGTTGCAGCGGGAGTGGCCGGGGAGCTGTTTTTT
TRBJ2-1 | TRBD2 | few | TRBV25-1 | CASRATSGSTNEQFF | TGTGCCAGCAGAGCCACTAGCGGGAGTACAAATGAGCAGTTCTTC
TRBJ1-4 | - | - | TRBV12-3/TRBV12-4 | CASSAGLNNEKLFF | TGTGCCAGCAGCGCGGGACTGAATAATGAAAAACTGTTTTTT
TRBJ2-5 | - | - | TRBV12-3/TRBV12-4 | CASSQGRGTQYF | TGTGCCAGCAGTCAGGGGAGGGGGACCCAGTACTTC
TRBJ2-5 | - | few | TRBV20-1 | CSGEGVRETQYF | TGCAGTGGAGAGGGGGTGCGGGAGACCCAGTACTTC
TRBJ1-2 | TRBD1 | few | TRBV7-2 | CASSQTGQVGGYTF | TGTGCCAGCAGCCAGACCGGACAGGTCGGTGGCTACACCTTC
TRBJ2-3 | - | - | TRBV7-6 | CASSLGTAQTDTQYF | TGTGCCAGCAGCTTAGGGACAGCGCAAACAGATACGCAGTATTTT
TRBJ1-2 | TRBD1 | - | TRBV28 | CASSSPGQANYGYTF | TGTGCCAGCAGTTCACCGGGACAGGCAAACTATGGCTACACCTTC
TRBJ1-1 | TRBD1 | few | TRBV11-2 | CASSLVISRTGSRGTEAFF | TGTGCCAGCAGCTTAGTCATCAGTCGGACAGGGTCTCGGGGCACTGAAGCTTTCTTT
TRBJ1-1 | - | - | TRBV20-1 | CSATLGQGRTEAFF | TGCAGTGCTACCCTGGGGCAGGGAAGGACTGAAGCTTTCTTT
TRBJ2-1 | - | - | TRBV29-1 | CSVEDQGLIYNEQFF | TGCAGCGTTGAAGATCAGGGCCTAATTTACAATGAGCAGTTCTTC
TRBJ2-5 | - | - | TRBV5-4 | CASSLEYSQETQYF | TGTGCCAGCAGCTTGGAGTACTCCCAAGAGACCCAGTACTTC
TRBJ2-1 | TRBD1 | few | TRBV7-2 | CASGPQGSSYNEQFF | TGTGCCAGCGGCCCACAGGGGAGCTCCTACAATGAGCAGTTCTTC
TRBJ2-1 | - | many | TRBV20-1 | CSARGRAGSYNEQFF | TGCAGTGCTAGAGGAAGAGCGGGTTCCTACAATGAGCAGTTCTTC
TRBJ2-1 | TRBD1 | few | TRBV7-9 | CASILTRDRNNEQFF | TGTGCCAGCATCCTTACCCGGGACAGGAACAATGAGCAGTTCTTC
TRBJ2-3 | TRBD2 | few | TRBV5-1 | CASRLGLAESTDTQYF | TGCGCCAGCCGTCTTGGACTAGCGGAGAGCACAGATACGCAGTATTTT
TRBJ2-3 | TRBD2 | few | TRBV12-3/TRBV12-4 | CASSWTSGSPDTQYF | TGTGCCAGCAGTTGGACTAGCGGGAGTCCCGATACGCAGTATTTT
TRBJ1-4 | TRBD1 | - | TRBV10-3 | CAISEGGRGGEKLFF | TGTGCCATCAGTGAAGGGGGCAGGGGTGGCGAAAAACTGTTTTTT
TRBJ2-2 | TRBD1 | - | TRBV12-3/TRBV12-4 | CAGSPSTGGVTGELFF | TGTGCCGGCAGCCCTAGTACAGGGGGAGTCACCGGGGAGCTGTTTTTT
TRBJ1-3 | TRBD1 | few | TRBV9 | CASSYGTAGNTIYF | TGTGCCAGCAGCTACGGGACAGCTGGAAACACCATATATTTT
TRBJ1-4 | TRBD1 | - | TRBV27 | CASSLQGEFGKLFF | TGTGCCAGCAGCTTGCAGGGGGAGTTCGGGAAACTGTTTTTT
TRBJ1-6 | - | - | TRBV11-2 | CASSLDSYNSPLHF | TGCGCCAGCAGCTTAGATTCATATAATTCACCCCTCCACTTT
TRBJ2-1 | - | few | TRBV12-3/TRBV12-4 | CASSTQPQGLPYMNEQFF | TGTGCCAGCAGCACCCAGCCCCAAGGATTACCCTATATGAATGAGCAGTTCTTC
TRBJ2-3 | - | - | TRBV12-3/TRBV12-4 | CASSLVQTGMEDTQYF | TGTGCCAGCAGTTTAGTTCAAACGGGAATGGAAGATACGCAGTATTTT
TRBJ2-5 | TRBD2 | - | TRBV4-2 | CASSQETSVQETQYF | TGTGCCAGCAGCCAGGAGACTAGCGTCCAAGAGACCCAGTACTTC
TRBJ1-1 | - | - | TRBV7-2 | CASSLVTAGRNTEAFF | TGTGCCAGCAGCTTAGTTACTGCAGGGAGGAACACTGAAGCTTTCTTT
TRBJ2-1 | TRBD2 | - | TRBV20-1 | CSARFSGGAYNEQFF | TGCAGTGCTAGATTTAGCGGGGGAGCCTACAATGAGCAGTTCTTC
TRBJ2-1 | TRBD2 | - | TRBV20-1 | CSARIPSGYNEQFF | TGCAGTGCTAGAATCCCTAGCGGTTACAATGAGCAGTTCTTC
TRBJ1-1 | - | few | TRBV6-5 | CASSYSLNREEAFF | TGTGCCAGCAGTTACTCTCTAAACCGAGAAGAAGCTTTCTTT
TRBJ2-3 | TRBD1 | few | TRBV20-1 | CSAMGQGSTDTQYF | TGCAGTGCCATGGGACAGGGCAGCACAGATACGCAGTATTTT
TRBJ2-5 | - | - | TRBV4-3 | CASSQDPGQETQYF | TGCGCCAGCAGCCAAGATCCGGGGCAAGAGACCCAGTACTTC